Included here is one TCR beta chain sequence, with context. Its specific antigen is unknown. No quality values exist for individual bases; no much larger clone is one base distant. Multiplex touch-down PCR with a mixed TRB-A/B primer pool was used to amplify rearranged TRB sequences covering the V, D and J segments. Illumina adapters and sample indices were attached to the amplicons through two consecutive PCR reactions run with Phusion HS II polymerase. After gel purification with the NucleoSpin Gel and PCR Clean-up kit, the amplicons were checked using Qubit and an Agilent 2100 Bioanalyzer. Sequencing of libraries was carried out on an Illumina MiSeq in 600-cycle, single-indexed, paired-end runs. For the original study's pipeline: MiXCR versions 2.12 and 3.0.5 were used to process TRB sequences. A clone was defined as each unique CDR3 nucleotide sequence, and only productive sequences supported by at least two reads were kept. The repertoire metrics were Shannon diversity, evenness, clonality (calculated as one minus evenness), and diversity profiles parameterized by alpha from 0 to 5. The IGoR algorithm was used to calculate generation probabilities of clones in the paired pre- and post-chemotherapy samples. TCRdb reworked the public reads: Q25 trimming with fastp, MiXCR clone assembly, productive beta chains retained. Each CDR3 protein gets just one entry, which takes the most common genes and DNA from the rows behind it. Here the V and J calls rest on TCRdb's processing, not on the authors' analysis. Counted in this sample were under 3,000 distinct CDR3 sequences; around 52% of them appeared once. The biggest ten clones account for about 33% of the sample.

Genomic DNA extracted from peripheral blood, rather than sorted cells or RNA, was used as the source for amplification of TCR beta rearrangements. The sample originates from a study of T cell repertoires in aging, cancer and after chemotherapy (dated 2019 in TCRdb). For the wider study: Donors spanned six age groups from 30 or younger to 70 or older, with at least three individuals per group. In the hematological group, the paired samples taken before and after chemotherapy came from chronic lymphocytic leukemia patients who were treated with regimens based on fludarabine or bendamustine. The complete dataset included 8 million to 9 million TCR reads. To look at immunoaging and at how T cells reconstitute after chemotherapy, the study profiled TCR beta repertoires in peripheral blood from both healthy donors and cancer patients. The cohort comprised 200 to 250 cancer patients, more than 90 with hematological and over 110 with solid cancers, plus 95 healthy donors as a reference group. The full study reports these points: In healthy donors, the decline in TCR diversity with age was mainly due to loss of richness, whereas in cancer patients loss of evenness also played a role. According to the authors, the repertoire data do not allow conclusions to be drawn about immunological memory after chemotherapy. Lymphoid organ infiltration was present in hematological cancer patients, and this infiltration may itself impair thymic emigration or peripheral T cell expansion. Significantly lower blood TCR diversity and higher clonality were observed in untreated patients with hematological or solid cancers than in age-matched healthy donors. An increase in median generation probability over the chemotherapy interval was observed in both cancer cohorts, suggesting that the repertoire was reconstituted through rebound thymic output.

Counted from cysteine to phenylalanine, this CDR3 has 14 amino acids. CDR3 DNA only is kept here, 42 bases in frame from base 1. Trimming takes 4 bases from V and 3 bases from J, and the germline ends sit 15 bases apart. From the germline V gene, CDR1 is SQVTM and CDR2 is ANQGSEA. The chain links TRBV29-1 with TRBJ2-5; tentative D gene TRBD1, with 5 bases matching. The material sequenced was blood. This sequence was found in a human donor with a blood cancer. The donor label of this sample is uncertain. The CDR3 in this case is CSVGMSGLKETQYF. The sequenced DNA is TGCAGCGTTGGAATGTCAGGGTTGAAAGAGACCCAGTACTTC.